Below are 11 T cell receptor beta chains sequenced from a single sample in a study of T cell responses to AZD1222 COVID-19 vaccine. TCRdb's table, derived via immunoSEQ multiplex PCR, lists solely in-frame clones and lacks some. The repertoire holds roughly 100,000 clones, with 91% as singletons. This specimen was peripheral blood, taken 28 days after the second AZD1222 dose. The receptors come from an adult who received the AZD1222 COVID-19 vaccine.

This chain joins TRBV4-1 and TRBJ1-4; 7 nucleotides match TRBD1. V was pared by 3 bases and J by 4 bases, with 5 bases of the junction left unmatched. Looked up from germline, CDR1 is MGHRA and CDR2 is YSYEKL. The CDR3 contains 15 residues. This CDR3 reads CASSHGTALNEKLFF. CDR3 DNA: TGCGCCAGCAGCCACGGGACAGCGCTTAATGAAAAACTGTTTTTT.

The chain couples TRBV28 to TRBJ2-7; either TRBD1 or TRBD2 may supply D (7 bases each). The CDR3 has 16 residues. CDR1 MDHEN and CDR2 SYDVKM come from the germline V gene. Trimming pared 5 bases from V and 4 bases from J, leaving 21 bases between. The CDR3 protein is CASSTQGTEGGYEQYF. CDR3 nucleotides: TGTGCCAGCAGTACACAAGGGACAGAGGGGGGGTACGAGCAGTACTTC.

This clone was recorded once. The gene calls are TRBV6-2 or TRBV6-3 and TRBJ2-1; perhaps TRBD1 as D (5 bases). The CDR3 runs to 14 residues. Germline CDR1 MNHEY, CDR2 SVGEGT. Trimming took off 5 bases at V and 7 bases at J, with 15 bases between the two ends. CDR3 in amino acids: CASSPAGQVNEQFF. The CDR3 DNA follows: TGTGCCAGCAGTCCGGCAGGGCAAGTAAATGAGCAGTTCTTC.

The chain combines TRBV24-1 with TRBJ2-3; D unclear. Between the trimmed V and J ends, which lost 7 bases and 6 bases, there was a span of 7 bases. The CDR3 spans 11 residues. Germline CDR1 is KGHDR and CDR2 is SFDVKD. The CDR3 DNA sequence: TGTGCCACCAGCCAATCCGATACGCAGTATTTT. The encoded protein is CATSQSDTQYF.

This rearrangement joins TRBV7-3 to TRBJ2-7, with D maybe TRBD1 (5 bases). The ends were cut back, 5 bases at V and 2 bases at J, with 13 bases in the middle. Germline V gives CDR1 SGHTA, CDR2 FQGTGA. The CDR3 extends over 14 amino acids. The DNA of the CDR3 is TGTGCCAGCAGCCCGCAGGGTGGGACCTACGAGCAGTACTTC. It translates to CASSPQGGTYEQYF.

This clone was seen once. The chain links TRBV7-3 to TRBJ1-6, with a tentative D call TRBD1 (5 bases). There are 15 residues in the CDR3. With 5 bases removed from V and 9 bases from J, the gap between germline ends came to 17 bases. Per the germline V gene, CDR1 is SGHTA and CDR2 is FQGTGA. The DNA for the CDR3 is TGTGCCAGCAGCCAAGTCGGGGAGGGGCGTTCACCCCTCCACTTT. Amino acids: CASSQVGEGRSPLHF.

In this sample, this clone turned up once. V and J are TRBV19 and TRBJ1-5; D perhaps matches TRBD1 (5 bases). The CDR3 runs 12 residues. CDR1 is LNHDA, CDR2 SQIVND, per germline (reference sequence). Trimming left V 7 bases short and J 9 bases short, with 13 bases between. The CDR3 nucleotides are TGTGCCAGTAAATCAGGGAATGGGCCCCAGCATTTT. Amino acids: CASKSGNGPQHF.

The chain joins TRBV6-5 to TRBJ2-7; D is perhaps TRBD1 (5 bases). Trimming pared 2 bases from V and 0 bases from J, leaving 11 bases between. The CDR3 spans 15 residues. Germline CDR1 MNHEY, CDR2 SVGAGI. The CDR3 region has the DNA TGTGCCAGCAGTTACGTGGCAGGGCCCTCCTACGAGCAGTACTTC. Its translation is CASSYVAGPSYEQYF.

The V call is TRBV7-9, the J call TRBJ1-1; no clear D gene. The V gene's germline CDR1 is SEHNR and CDR2 FQNEAQ (reference sequence). CDR3 size: 15 residues. V was trimmed by 1 base and J by 6 bases, leaving 15 bases between them. CDR3 loop: CASSLGKGGVAEAFF. The CDR3 DNA is TGTGCCAGCAGCTTAGGTAAGGGAGGAGTCGCTGAAGCTTTCTTT.

The chain recombines TRBV7-8 with TRBJ2-3, with 12 nucleotides matching TRBD2. The CDR3 consists of 14 residues. With 10 bases clipped from V and 4 bases from J, the junction kept 6 bases outside the gene matches. The germline V gene encodes CDR1 SGHVS and CDR2 FQNEAQ. CDR3 sequence (DNA): TGTGCCATAACGACTAGCGGGAGTGCAGATACGCAGTATTTT. Protein sequence: CAITTSGSADTQYF.

Only a few counts were recorded for this clone. CDR3 region: CASMTRGRGDTQYF. The CDR3 coding sequence is TGTGCCAGCATGACTAGAGGGAGAGGGGATACGCAGTATTTT. The V gene is TRBV6-5, the J gene TRBJ2-3, with D possibly being TRBD2 (6 bases). The length of the CDR3 is 14 residues. With 7 bases removed from V and 6 bases from J, the gap between germline ends came to 17 bases. CDR1 is MNHEY and CDR2 is SVGAGI in the germline V gene.